What follows is one T cell receptor beta chain and its context. Its antigen is unidentified. Treatment reported: oral pan-JAK inhibitor, 5-10 mg twice daily. Following extraction, RNA underwent reverse transcription to cDNA, which served as the sequencing template. The table came from immunoSEQ multiplex PCR; TCRdb's copy has only in-frame clones and leaves some out. Of 110,000 or so clones listed, approximately 55% were seen once; the top ten hold about 3.2%. This sample is part of a study of CD8+ T cells in alopecia areata. CDR1 WSHSY and CDR2 SAAADI come from the germline V gene. The ends lost 3 bases at V and 6 bases at J; junction bases unmatched: 11. The CDR3 is 16 residues long. Findings and caveats of the study: Normal scalp had lower clonality than lesional scalp, with alopecia totalis/universalis lesions showing this most strongly.

This clonotype was sampled from a human donor with alopecia areata. The genes are TRBV10-2 and TRBJ2-1; TRBD1 matches 7 bases. This sample comprised CD4+ T cells sorted from blood, obtained at week 24, from a patient treated with tofacitinib. This CDR3 is CASSDRTFRDSNEQFF. The CDR3 DNA reads as TGCGCCAGCAGTGACAGAACCTTTCGGGACAGCAATGAGCAGTTCTTC.